These 6 T cell receptor beta chains were sequenced from one sample in a study of cytomegalovirus exposure and HLA in healthy donors. 13 Jbeta primers and 60 Vbeta primers were used for the PCR. The assay was immunoSEQ multiplex PCR, and TCRdb's table has in-frame clones only and misses some. The sample shows around 180,000 clones, 79% of them seen only once. What was sequenced was PBMCs. Every receptor here comes from a woman aged 45-65 years in good health and CMV-seronegative.

This clone was picked up one time. V usage is TRBV9 and J usage is TRBJ1-2; 7 bases are a match to TRBD1. The CDR3 is made up of 15 amino acids. The trim removed 3 bases at V and 5 bases at J, leaving 10 bases unmatched. Germline V gene data show CDR1 as SGDLS and CDR2 as YYNGEE. The CDR3 region has the DNA TGTGCCAGCAGCGAGGTGGCCGACAGGGCATATGGCTACACCTTC. This gives the protein CASSEVADRAYGYTF.

The chain uses TRBV7-2 and TRBJ2-1; 13 bases fit TRBD2. The germline V gene has CDR1 SGHTA and CDR2 FQGNSA. The V gene end was trimmed by 5 bases and the J gene end by 7 bases; junction bases not matched to a gene: 8. This CDR3 region has 16 residues. The CDR3 protein is CASSGRTSGSKNEQFF. The DNA of the CDR3 is TGTGCCAGCAGCGGACGGACTAGCGGGAGTAAGAATGAGCAGTTCTTC.

The count of this clone is one. J is TRBJ1-1 and V is TRBV18, with 11 bases that match TRBD1. Germline loops: CDR1 KGHSH, CDR2 LQKENI. This CDR3 region has 17 residues. Trimming at V came to 6 bases and at J to 4 bases, leaving 13 bases not matched to a gene. The CDR3 is CASSGRLTGTGGTEAFF. CDR3 nucleotides: TGTGCCAGCTCCGGACGTTTGACCGGGACAGGGGGCACTGAAGCTTTCTTT.

In this sample, this clone turned up a few times. J is TRBJ1-4 and V is TRBV5-1, with D possibly being TRBD1 (6 bases). With 0 bases removed from V and 8 bases from J, the gap between germline ends came to 11 bases. Germline values: CDR1 SGHRS, CDR2 YFSETQ. CDR3 length equals 14 residues. The CDR3, as DNA: TGCGCCAGCAGCTTGGACAGGGTGAACGAAAAACTGTTTTTT. Translation gives CASSLDRVNEKLFF.

This chain links TRBV5-6 with TRBJ2-3; maybe TRBD2 (5 bases). Germline V lookup: CDR1 SGHDT, CDR2 YYEEEE. The CDR3 spans 17 residues. V was trimmed by 2 bases and J by 2 bases, leaving 18 bases between them. CDR3 coding DNA: TGTGCCAGCAGCTTAGCGGCCCCCACCCTTTTCACAGATACGCAGTATTTT. It encodes CASSLAAPTLFTDTQYF.

This clone has only one observation. The V and J genes are TRBV9 and TRBJ2-6, with 7 bases identical to TRBD2. The CDR3 loop spans 16 amino acids. Germline lookup yields CDR1 SGDLS and CDR2 YYNGEE. V trimming: 4 bases; J trimming: 4 bases; junction bases outside the gene matches: 8. The CDR3, as DNA: TGTGCCAGCAGCCTTGGGGGGGGATCCGGGGCCAACGTCCTGACTTTC. As protein: CASSLGGGSGANVLTF. Complete variable domain (other parts from reference TRBV9 and TRBJ2-6): DSGVTQTPKHLITATGQRVTLRCSPRSGDLSVYWYQQSLDQGLQFLIQYYNGEERAKGNILERFSAQQFPDLHSELNLSSLELGDSALYFCASSLGGGSGANVLTFGAGSRLTVL.